This T cell receptor (beta chain) was captured by sequencing in a study of radiotherapy plus CTLA-4 blockade in lung cancer. The V gene's germline CDR1 is MNHEY and CDR2 SVGAGI. V lost 0 bases and J lost 7, with 7 bases in between. The CDR3 sequence is 13 residues long. The protocol was immunoSEQ multiplex PCR, while the TCRdb copy is restricted to in-frame clones and leaves out a portion. The table lists about 59,000 clones, 65% to 85% of them singletons. This sequence joins TRBV6-5 and TRBJ2-1; D is possibly TRBD1 (5 bases). This receptor was taken from a human donor with non-small cell lung cancer who had a complete response to radiotherapy plus ipilimumab. The input for sequencing was peripheral blood, taken from a patient treated with radiotherapy plus ipilimumab. The CDR3 loop reads CASSYSRVNEQFF. CDR3 in DNA: TGTGCCAGCAGTTACTCCAGGGTGAATGAGCAGTTCTTC.